The 24 T cell receptor beta chains reported below all come from one sample, sequenced in a study of beta chain features in type 1 diabetes. No antigen has been assigned to these receptors. Sequenced material consisted of expressed TCRB transcripts (all of the isolated RNA was reverse transcribed). Profiled with immunoSEQ multiplex PCR; TCRdb holds only in-frame clones, not every one. The sample lists 500,000 to 650,000 clones; around 12% were seen once. Study-wide results and caveats: Significant though moderate, a shortening of TCRB CDR3s appeared in all four CD4+ subsets of Type 1 diabetes patients.

Sequenced material: naive CD4+ T cells from blood. Source of these receptors: a man aged 25 to 40 with type 1 diabetes.

This clone was found a few times. The chain recombines TRBV5-6 with TRBJ1-2; D may be TRBD1 (6 bases). V was shortened by 4 bases and J by 2 bases, with 15 bases between the two germline ends. Germline V CDR1 and CDR2: SGHDT, YYEEEE. CDR3 length: 15 residues. CDR3 sequence reads: CASSASGVANYGYTF. In DNA, the CDR3 is TGTGCCAGCAGCGCCTCAGGGGTCGCGAACTATGGCTACACCTTC.

This clone has just one count. The chain is built from TRBV2 and TRBJ1-2; TRBD1 matches 7 bases. With 6 bases clipped from V and 0 bases from J, the junction kept 1 base outside the gene matches. The CDR3 is 13 residues long. Germline lookup yields CDR1 SNHLY and CDR2 FYNNEI. CDR3 DNA sequence: TGTGCCAGCAGGGGGACAGCTAACTATGGCTACACCTTC. Residues: CASRGTANYGYTF.

This clone was observed a few times. The chain carries TRBV4-3 and TRBJ1-4, with D uncertain. The CDR3 contains 13 residues. Between the trimmed V and J ends, which lost 3 bases and 4 bases, there was a span of 6 bases. Germline V CDR1 and CDR2: LGHNA, YSLEER. CDR3 nucleotide sequence: TGCGCCAGCAGCCAGAATCGTAATGAAAAACTGTTTTTT. Translated: CASSQNRNEKLFF.

The chain employs TRBV9 and TRBJ1-3; the match to TRBD1 covers 8 bases. The CDR3 length is 18 residues. J was trimmed by 1 base and V by 0 bases; bases with no gene match: 9. Germline CDR1 is SGDLS and CDR2 is YYNGEE. CDR3 bases: TGTGCCAGCAGCGTAGCTAAGTCAGGGGGCGGATCTGGAAACACCATATATTTT. Its protein product is CASSVAKSGGGSGNTIYF.

The J gene is TRBJ1-6, the V gene TRBV14; no firm D call. V dropped 5 bases and J dropped 5 bases, with 7 bases sitting between them. Germline V gives CDR1 SGHDN, CDR2 FVKESK. The CDR3 runs to 13 residues. CDR3: CASSVGNNSPLHF. The CDR3 coding sequence is TGTGCCAGCAGCGTAGGGAATAATTCACCCCTCCACTTT.

The J gene is TRBJ2-1, the V gene TRBV19; TRBD2 agrees at 12 bases. This CDR3 comprises 16 residues. V shed 7 bases and J 7 bases; nucleotides not matched to a gene: 11. Germline V gives CDR1 LNHDA, CDR2 SQIVND (reference sequence). The CDR3: CASKPVLAGGMNEQFF. The CDR3 DNA is TGTGCCAGTAAGCCCGTCCTAGCGGGGGGGATGAATGAGCAGTTCTTC.

This clone was observed a few times. This rearrangement joins TRBV29-1 to TRBJ1-1; TRBD1 is a possible D gene (6 bases). Trimming shortened V by 1 base and J by 6 bases, and 18 bases separated the two germline ends. This CDR3 has 15 residues. CDR1 and CDR2 from the germline V gene are SQVTM and ANQGSEA. CDR3 sequence reads: CSVEVLQGRVAEAFF. The CDR3 DNA reads as TGCAGCGTTGAAGTCCTTCAGGGGCGCGTAGCTGAAGCTTTCTTT.

The gene calls are TRBV27 and TRBJ1-5, with TRBD1 matching 11 bases. Germline trimming cut 5 bases from V and 2 bases from J; bases unmatched to any gene: 11. The CDR3 spans 18 residues. Germline V CDR1 and CDR2: MNHEY, SMNVEV (reference sequence). The CDR3 nucleotides read TGTGCCAGCAGTCCAAGGACCGGGACAGGGGGTGGCAATCAGCCCCAGCATTTT. Its protein product is CASSPRTGTGGGNQPQHF.

This clone has more than one count but fewer than ten. The V gene is TRBV4-3, the J gene TRBJ1-5; tentatively, D is TRBD1 (5 bases). V lost 0 bases and J lost 2, with 14 bases in between. Germline V gene sequence: CDR1 LGHNA, CDR2 YSLEER. The CDR3 consists of 17 residues. This CDR3 reads CASSQESGTFGNQPQHF. CDR3 bases: TGCGCCAGCAGCCAAGAGAGCGGGACCTTCGGCAATCAGCCCCAGCATTTT.

The rearrangement links TRBV9 to TRBJ1-1, with D unclear. This CDR3 spans 14 amino acids. V lost 1 base and J lost 1, with 8 bases in between. CDR1 SGDLS and CDR2 YYNGEE come from the germline V gene. CDR3 sequence: CASSVNSGNTEAFF. The CDR3 DNA follows: TGTGCCAGCAGCGTAAACAGCGGGAACACTGAAGCTTTCTTT.

This clone came up a few times. The chain is built from TRBV29-1 and TRBJ2-7; TRBD1 agrees at 7 bases. Unmatched junction bases numbered 7, after V lost 6 bases and J lost 2 bases. There are 13 residues in the CDR3. CDR1 and CDR2 from the germline V gene are SQVTM and ANQGSEA. The CDR3 DNA follows: TGCAGCGTCTCGACAGGGATCACCTACGAGCAGTACTTC. Translation gives CSVSTGITYEQYF.

This clone was detected only a few times. The rearrangement joins TRBV30 to TRBJ1-5; no definite D call. The CDR3 has 12 amino acids. CDR1 is GTSNPN and CDR2 is SVGIG in the germline V gene (reference sequence). Trimming pared 0 bases from V and 9 bases from J, leaving 9 bases between. The CDR3 sequence is CAWSVPEAPQHF. Here the CDR3 DNA reads TGTGCCTGGAGTGTACCCGAAGCGCCCCAGCATTTT.

This clone was detected only a few times. The chain carries TRBV25-1 and TRBJ1-2; D possibly corresponds to TRBD1 (6 bases). The V gene's germline CDR1 is MGHDK and CDR2 SYGVNS. Trimming removed 1 base at V and 7 bases at J, with 19 bases between. The length of the CDR3 is 16 residues. CDR3 residues: CASSESLEDSSRGYTF. CDR3 bases: TGTGCCAGCAGTGAATCATTGGAGGACAGTTCCCGTGGCTACACCTTC.

This rearrangement joins TRBV25-1 to TRBJ1-4; TRBD1 might be the D (6 bases). Germline CDR1 and CDR2: MGHDK and SYGVNS. V shed 5 bases and J shed 6 bases, with 16 bases lying between them. The CDR3 has 15 residues. CDR3 amino acids: CASSNPTGLHEKLFF. CDR3 DNA: TGTGCCAGCAGTAATCCGACAGGTCTTCATGAAAAACTGTTTTTT. The variable domain in full, completed from reference TRBV25-1 and TRBJ1-4, reads EADIYQTPRYLVIGTGKKITLECSQTMGHDKMYWYQQDPGMELHLIHYSYGVNSTEKGDLSSESTVSRIRTEHFPLTLESARPSHTSQYLCASSNPTGLHEKLFFGSGTQLSVL.

This rearrangement joins TRBV14 to TRBJ2-5; D ambiguous. Trimming removed 1 base from V and 3 bases from J, with 9 bases in between. CDR1 SGHDN and CDR2 FVKESK come from the germline V gene. The CDR3 has 14 residues. Written as DNA, the CDR3 is TGTGCCAGCAGCCAAGTGACGGCGGAAGAGACCCAGTACTTC. This translates into CASSQVTAEETQYF.

The rearrangement joins TRBV19 to TRBJ1-3; D is ambiguous. Germline V gene sequence: CDR1 LNHDA, CDR2 SQIVND (reference sequence). This CDR3 has 13 amino acids. The V end lost 7 bases, the J end lost 4 bases, and 11 bases lay between the germline ends. The CDR3 DNA sequence: TGTGCCAGTACTGGCTGGCGGGGAAACACCATATATTTT. Translation gives CASTGWRGNTIYF.

The V and J genes are TRBV4-3 and TRBJ1-2, with D hard to call. The germline V gene has CDR1 LGHNA and CDR2 YSLEER. The CDR3 has 14 amino acids. Deletions cut 0 bases from V and 3 bases from J, with 8 bases between. The CDR3 spells CASSQDIIDYGYTF. The CDR3 nucleotides are TGCGCCAGCAGCCAAGATATCATAGACTATGGCTACACCTTC.

This clone occurred a few times. This chain links TRBV11-2 with TRBJ1-3; D is perhaps TRBD1 (5 bases). The germline V and J ends were trimmed by 0 bases and 4 bases, with 7 bases remaining between them. The V gene's germline CDR1 is SGHAT and CDR2 FQNNGV. CDR3 length equals 14 residues. CDR3 in amino acids: CASSLEGDGNTIYF. Here the CDR3 DNA reads TGTGCCAGCAGCTTAGAGGGGGACGGAAACACCATATATTTT.

This clone turned up a few times. The CDR3 sequence is CASSIEDNQPQHF. CDR3 nucleotides: TGTGCCAGCAGCATAGAGGATAATCAGCCCCAGCATTTT. This chain links TRBV9 with TRBJ1-5; D not resolved. Trimming took off 4 bases at V and 4 bases at J, with 9 bases between the two ends. The length of the CDR3 is 13 residues. CDR1 and CDR2 from the germline V gene are SGDLS and YYNGEE.

The chain is built from TRBV7-2 and TRBJ2-5; TRBD2 aligns across 11 bases. The V segment lost 1 base and the J segment 7 bases; nucleotides outside the gene matches: 5. CDR3 length: 15 amino acids. The germline V gene encodes CDR1 SGHTA and CDR2 FQGNSA. As DNA, the CDR3 is TGTGCCAGCAGCTTAGAGAGGCTAGCGGGGGGGACCCAGTACTTC. It translates to CASSLERLAGGTQYF.

The V call is TRBV2, the J call TRBJ1-2; D is possibly TRBD1 (5 bases). The CDR3 loop spans 13 amino acids. Deletions cut 7 bases from V and 6 bases from J, with 15 bases between. Germline CDR1 and CDR2: SNHLY and FYNNEI. CDR3 in amino acids: CASTAGTDNGYTF. CDR3 DNA sequence: TGTGCCAGCACCGCCGGGACCGATAATGGCTACACCTTC.

This clone was counted only a few times. The rearrangement joins TRBV2 to TRBJ2-5, with D perhaps given as TRBD1 or TRBD2 (5 bases each). CDR3 size: 13 residues. From germline, CDR1 is SNHLY and CDR2 FYNNEI. The V and J ends lost 7 bases and 5 bases respectively, with 14 bases between them. CDR3 amino acids: CASMVDWGETQYF. The DNA of the CDR3 is TGTGCCAGCATGGTGGACTGGGGGGAGACCCAGTACTTC.

This clone was counted only a few times. J is TRBJ2-7 and V is TRBV29-1; D perhaps matches TRBD2 (7 bases). CDR3 length: 15 residues. Germline-derived CDR1 and CDR2 are SQVTM and ANQGSEA. Trimming removed 4 bases at V and 7 bases at J, with 23 bases between. The DNA of the CDR3 is TGCAGCGTTGTCTTTATCGTCGGGGGGCGCGAGGAGCAGTACTTC. Encoded protein: CSVVFIVGGREEQYF.

There are a few counts of this clone. This chain joins TRBV29-1 and TRBJ1-4; D may be TRBD1 (6 bases). The CDR3 sequence is 13 residues long. Germline CDR1 is SQVTM and CDR2 is ANQGSEA. V dropped 6 bases and J dropped 2 bases, with 10 bases sitting between them. CDR3 DNA sequence: TGCAGCGTGGCAGGGGAGACTAATGAAAAACTGTTTTTT. Its translation is CSVAGETNEKLFF.